This T cell receptor (beta chain) was sequenced in a study of CD8 T cells in ankylosing spondylitis. General observations from the study: Reactive arthritis synovial fluid and blood previously showed some of these motif variants.

CDR1 MNHEY and CDR2 SVGEGT come from the germline V gene. The CDR3 is 20 residues long. With 1 base clipped from V and 0 bases from J, the junction kept 12 bases outside the gene matches. One entry per CDR3 protein results from TCRdb running MiXCR on the 5' RACE reads. The table shows roughly 200,000 distinct CDR3 sequences, with 20% to 30% occurring only once. This clonotype has just a few counts. The antigen is undetermined. Sequencing used blood, either unsorted or a sorted T cell fraction (not recorded which). The sequence came from a male donor with ankylosing spondylitis or in good health (not recorded which). The rearrangement joins TRBV6-2 or TRBV6-3 to TRBJ2-1; the match to TRBD2 covers 10 bases. The CDR3 DNA follows: TGTGCCAGCAGTTACTACTATCTGAGCGGGAGGGGGGGCTCCTACAATGAGCAGTTCTTC. As protein: CASSYYYLSGRGGSYNEQFF.